In this sample, the clone carrying this T cell receptor (beta chain) turned up once. This sample stems from a study of blood T cell repertoires in COVID-19. Study background: Acute and convalescent COVID-19 specimens originated in the United States, Italy and Spain.

With 6 bases removed from V and 5 bases from J, the gap between germline ends came to 17 bases. Germline CDR1 MDHEN, CDR2 SYDVKM. The CDR3 contains 15 residues. Individuals aged roughly 18 to 95 years were recruited from about two dozen US areas. Cohort placement rested on clinical history that participants reported themselves. Some clones are missing from TCRdb's copy, which holds only in-frame ones; the method was immunoSEQ multiplex PCR. The sample includes roughly 450,000 clones, 90% of them seen just once. This chain joins TRBV28 and TRBJ2-1; the D gene is possibly TRBD1 (6 bases). This TCR was recovered from a young man who had recovered from COVID-19. Sequenced input: PBMCs or T cells enriched from blood (not recorded which). The CDR3 is CASSPGTQKHNEQFF. The DNA for the CDR3 is TGTGCCAGCAGCCCCGGGACACAGAAACACAATGAGCAGTTCTTC.